The entry below describes one TCR beta chain. What it recognizes is unknown. The data stem from a study of cytomegalovirus exposure and HLA in healthy donors. Overall study: Clustering assigned approximately 79% of the approximately 370 genotyped donors to the Caucasian-associated ancestry cluster. Overall study results and limits: In a later analysis, V- and J-gene trimming of beta chains associated with a DCLRE1C missense variant, replicated independently. TCR beta sequences numbering roughly 16,000 were associated with HLA alleles at 0.05 false discovery rate in a later analysis. Many donors shared some public TCRs, even though most TCR sequences were rare.

Primers included in the PCR were 60 Vbeta and 13 Jbeta primers. The table came from immunoSEQ multiplex PCR; TCRdb's copy has only in-frame clones and leaves some out. In all, the sample yields about 210,000 clones. The sample comprised PBMCs. This clonotype was sampled from a woman aged 25 to 45 in good health and CMV-seropositive.

The CDR3 sequence: CASSPPIGHDTQYF. The CDR3 DNA follows: TGTGCCAGCTCACCACCTATTGGACACGATACGCAGTATTTT. The chain couples TRBV18 to TRBJ2-3; weak D call: TRBD1 (5 bases). CDR3 length: 14 amino acids. Trimming shortened V by 0 bases and J by 6 bases, and 10 bases separated the two germline ends. The germline CDR1 and CDR2 sequences are KGHSH and LQKENI.